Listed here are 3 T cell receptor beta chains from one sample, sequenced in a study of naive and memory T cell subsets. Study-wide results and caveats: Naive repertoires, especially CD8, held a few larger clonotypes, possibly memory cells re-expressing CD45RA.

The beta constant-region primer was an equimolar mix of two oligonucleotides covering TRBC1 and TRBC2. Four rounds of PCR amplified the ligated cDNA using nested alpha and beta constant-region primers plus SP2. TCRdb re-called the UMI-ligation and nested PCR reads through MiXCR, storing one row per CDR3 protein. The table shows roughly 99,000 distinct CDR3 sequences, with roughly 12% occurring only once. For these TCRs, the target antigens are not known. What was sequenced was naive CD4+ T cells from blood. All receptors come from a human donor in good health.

The CDR3 region has the DNA TGTGCCAGCAGCCCCACCTGGATAATGAACACCGGGGAGCTGTTTTTT. Its translation is CASSPTWIMNTGELFF. The chain links TRBV7-3 to TRBJ2-2; no clear D. The germline V and J ends were trimmed by 5 bases and 1 base, with 14 bases remaining between them. Germline values: CDR1 SGHTA, CDR2 FQGTGA. The CDR3 is 16 residues long.

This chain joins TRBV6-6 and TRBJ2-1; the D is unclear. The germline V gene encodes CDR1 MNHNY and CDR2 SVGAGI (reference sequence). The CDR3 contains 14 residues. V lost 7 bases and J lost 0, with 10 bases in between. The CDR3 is CASKGLNSYNEQFF. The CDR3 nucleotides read TGTGCCAGCAAGGGCCTAAACTCCTACAATGAGCAGTTCTTC.

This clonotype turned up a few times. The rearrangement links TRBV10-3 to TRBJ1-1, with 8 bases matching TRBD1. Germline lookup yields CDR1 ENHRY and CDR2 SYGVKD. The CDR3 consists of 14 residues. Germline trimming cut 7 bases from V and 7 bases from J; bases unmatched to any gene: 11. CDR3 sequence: CAIKMDRDKIEAFF. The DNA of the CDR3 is TGTGCCATCAAAATGGACAGGGATAAAATTGAAGCTTTCTTT.